This T cell receptor beta chain comes out of a study of T cells in Graves' hyperthyroidism and ophthalmopathy. Unmatched junction bases numbered 9, after V lost 6 bases and J lost 4 bases. Germline V gene data show CDR1 as LNHDA and CDR2 as SQIVND (reference sequence). This CDR3 spans 14 amino acids. Researchers amplified the TCR beta CDR3 regions from RNA transcripts. First-round RT-PCR of the TCR CDR3 relied on the HTBI primer set. Each CDR3 protein is one row after TCRdb ran MiXCR on the multiplex PCR reads. The data hold about 410,000 distinct CDR3 sequences, with roughly 15% observed a single time.

The source of this sequence is a man aged 18 to 30 with Graves' ophthalmopathy. Material: blood. This rearrangement joins TRBV19 to TRBJ2-7; TRBD2 aligns across 7 bases. The CDR3 loop reads CASSPWEGLYEQYF. The CDR3 DNA follows: TGTGCCAGTAGCCCCTGGGAGGGTCTTTACGAGCAGTACTTC.